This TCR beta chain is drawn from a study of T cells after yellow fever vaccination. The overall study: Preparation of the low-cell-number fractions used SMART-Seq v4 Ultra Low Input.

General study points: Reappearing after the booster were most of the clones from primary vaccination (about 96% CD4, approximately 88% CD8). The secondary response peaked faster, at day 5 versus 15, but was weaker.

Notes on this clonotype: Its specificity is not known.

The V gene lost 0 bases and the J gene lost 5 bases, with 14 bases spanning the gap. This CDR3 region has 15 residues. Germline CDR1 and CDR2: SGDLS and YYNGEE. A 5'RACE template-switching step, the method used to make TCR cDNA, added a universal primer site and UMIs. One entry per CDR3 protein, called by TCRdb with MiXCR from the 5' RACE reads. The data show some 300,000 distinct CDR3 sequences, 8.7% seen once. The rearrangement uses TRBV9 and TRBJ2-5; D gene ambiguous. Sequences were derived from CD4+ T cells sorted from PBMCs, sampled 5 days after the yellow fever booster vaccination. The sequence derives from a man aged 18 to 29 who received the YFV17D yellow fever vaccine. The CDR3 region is CASSVVGLVQETQYF. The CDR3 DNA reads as TGTGCCAGCAGCGTAGTCGGATTGGTCCAGGAGACCCAGTACTTC.